This T cell receptor beta chain was found in a study of blood T cell repertoires in COVID-19. Study at large: The study drew acute and convalescent COVID-19 samples from the United States, Italy and Spain. PBMCs, B-cell-depleted T cells, or T cells were the source of the cDNA or gDNA that made up the material.

In the source study's methods: Cell counts per sample came from amplifying reference gene primers. Generated by immunoSEQ multiplex PCR, the TCRdb table keeps only in-frame clones and is missing some. V and J calls plus clone size are reproduced from that table; the DNA served to infer D and trimming. Here the sample spans about 350,000 clones, about 87% being singletons. The clonotype comes from a man younger than 45 with COVID-19, enrolled during active disease. Material: peripheral blood.

Here the CDR3 DNA reads TGCGCCAGCAGCTTTACAGGGCCGCGCGTTTCACCCCTCCACTTT. Amino acid sequence: CASSFTGPRVSPLHF. V gene TRBV5-1 combines with J gene TRBJ1-6; a possible D gene is TRBD1 (6 bases). The germline CDR1 and CDR2 sequences are SGHRS and YFSETQ. The CDR3 sequence is 15 residues long. V lost 2 bases and J lost 9, with 15 bases in between.